The sequence of this T cell receptor beta chain was determined in a study of T-cell reconstitution after alpha-beta-depleted transplantation in children (dated by TCRdb to the mid-2010s). General notes on the study: Using TCR repertoire profiling, the study quantitatively followed how T-cell immune reconstitution unfolded in children after TCRalphabeta/CD19-depleted allogeneic hematopoietic cell transplantation.

Only a few counts were recorded for this clonotype. Its antigen is currently not known. Per-base qualities were not stored, and no clone one base away is much larger. Libraries were constructed by PCR. For sequencing, an Illumina HiSeq 2500 was employed. To normalize quantification of the TCRbeta repertoire, the TCR libraries were built with molecular barcoding that relied on unique molecular identifiers. TCRdb cleaned the public reads at Q25 with fastp, built clones with MiXCR and kept in-frame beta chains. Entries are consolidated by CDR3 protein sequence, retaining the most common genes and DNA. Present in this sample are around 410,000 distinct CDR3 sequences, about a tenth of which were seen just once. Together, the top ten hold 5% to 6.5% of the sample. From V the trimming removes 5 bases and from J it removes 4 bases, while the gene matches leave 6 bases of the junction unaccounted for. Taken from the germline V gene, the CDR1 and CDR2 loops are MNHNS and SASEGT. The CDR3 goes from the cysteine to the phenylalanine over 16 residues. The DNA shown is the 48-base CDR3, in frame from base 1.

The sample consisted of PBMCs from the stem cell graft donor, taken from the stem cell graft. The sequence was obtained from a human donor who donated a stem cell graft to a child with acute myeloid leukemia. The sequence joins TRBV6-1 to TRBJ2-3, and TRBD2 matches 13 of the central bases. The CDR3 region reads CASSQLAGGGPDTQYF. The DNA reads TGTGCCAGCAGTCAACTAGCGGGAGGGGGGCCAGATACGCAGTATTTT.